This T cell receptor beta chain was identified during a study of T cells of healthy individuals. The germline CDR1 and CDR2 sequences are MGHDK and SYGVNS. The CDR3 totals 15 residues. V dropped 3 bases and J dropped 5; count of bases not matched to a gene: 8. This clonotype was counted only a few times. TCRdb analysed the 5' RACE reads with MiXCR anew, one entry per CDR3 protein. The sample includes 85,000 to 100,000 distinct CDR3 sequences, 17% seen only once; the top ten take around 6.5%. The TCR was taken from a human donor in good health. The chain links TRBV25-1 to TRBJ2-7, with TRBD2 matching 9 bases. CDR3 sequence (DNA): TGTGCCAGCAGTGATGGGGAGGGACTAGCAGACGAGCAGTACTTC. Translating gives CASSDGEGLADEQYF.